This T cell receptor beta chain was sequenced during a study of spatial heterogeneity in lung cancer. Across the study: Counts of TCR transcripts in tumor regions correlated strongly with a T cell module score (derived from matched bulk RNA-seq).

Time point described: sample taken at primary tumor resection. Untreated early-stage non-small cell lung cancer patients, roughly 75 in total, were the donors. Tumor, nontumor lung or frozen PBMC supplied whole RNA that was sequenced unsorted. Study findings and constraints: Tumor mutation count correlated with how many alpha and beta TCRs expanded intratumorally.

This clonotype was seen ten or more times. The antigen is not known. CDR1 and CDR2 from the germline V gene are LGHDT and YNNKEL (reference sequence). The CDR3 contains 11 residues. V lost 3 bases and J lost 6, with 2 bases in between. The presence of a unique molecular identifier marked each TCR cDNA molecule. MiXCR, run by TCRdb on the 5' RACE reads, gives a single entry per CDR3 protein. The sample has 20,000 to 30,000 distinct CDR3 sequences, around 10% seen once. Here the sequenced sample was lung tumor tissue, taken at surgery. The TCR sequence derives from a male donor with early-stage non-small cell lung cancer. V gene TRBV3-1 combines with J gene TRBJ2-2; D gene ambiguous. The CDR3 reads CASSHAGELFF. Here the CDR3 DNA reads TGTGCCAGCAGCCACGCCGGGGAGCTGTTTTTT.